What follows is one TCR beta chain and its context. There are 21 residues in the CDR3. The germline gives CDR1 MNHEY, CDR2 SMNVEV (reference sequence). J gave up 2 bases and V 5 bases, and 22 bases lay outside the gene matches. Authors' processing steps: Reference gene primer amplification gave nucleated cell count estimates. Libraries were prepared by immunoSEQ multiplex PCR; TCRdb keeps only in-frame clonotypes and omits some of them. V and J calls and clone size are copied from that table; D and trimming were computed from the DNA. The repertoire holds under 200,000 clones, with about 82% as singletons. These data originate in a study of blood T cell repertoires in COVID-19. The overall study: COVID-19 samples from acute and convalescent phases originated in the United States, Italy and Spain. From T cells, B-cell-depleted T cells, or PBMCs came the material, which was cDNA or gDNA.

The sequence was obtained from a woman under 40 with acute or convalescent COVID-19. The rearrangement joins TRBV27 to TRBJ2-7, with 12 bases aligning to TRBD1. Sample: peripheral blood. DNA for the CDR3: TGTGCCAGCAGTCCGAGGAGACAGACACGGGACAGGGGGCCTCGAACCTACGAGCAGTACTTC. It yields the protein CASSPRRQTRDRGPRTYEQYF.